What follows describes a single T cell receptor (beta chain). No antigen is known for it. V lost 5 bases and J lost 5, with 10 bases in between. This CDR3 comprises 13 residues. Germline-derived CDR1 and CDR2 are SGHTA and FQGTGA. This sample is drawn from a study of OX40 agonist ivuxolimab in advanced cancers. On the study more broadly: Partial responses occurred in Three dose-escalation patients, one with hepatocellular carcinoma and two with cutaneous melanoma.

The protocol was immunoSEQ multiplex PCR, while the TCRdb copy is restricted to in-frame clones and leaves out a portion. Among some 86,000 clones listed, roughly 91% were seen once. Regarding the study as a whole: Both blood CD4+ and CD8+ T cells showed clonal growth by week 6 at 0.1 to 3.0 mg/kg. Partly responding patients at 0.1-3.0 mg/kg showed some of the smallest clonal expansion.

The specimen was CD4+ or CD8+ T cells sorted from blood, collected in a trial of the OX40 agonist ivuxolimab. The source is an adult with an advanced solid tumor such as melanoma, head and neck, liver or kidney cancer. The gene calls are TRBV7-3 and TRBJ2-1, with D possibly being TRBD2 (6 bases). CDR3 DNA sequence: TGTGCCAGCAGCCCAGCGGGCCACAATGAGCAGTTCTTC. This sequence encodes CASSPAGHNEQFF.